The 30 T cell receptor beta chains presented below share a single source sample, sequenced in a study of T-cell reconstitution after alpha-beta-depleted transplantation in children. Using unique molecular identifiers, the investigators prepared the TCRbeta library. MiXCR was run by TCRdb on the PCR reads, yielding one entry per CDR3 protein. The data contain some 140,000 distinct CDR3 sequences, 9.7% of them singletons. Sequences were derived from PBMCs, mostly from graft donor cells, sampled 180 days after TCRalphabeta/CD19-depleted stem cell transplant. The source is a girl less than two years old who had a stem cell transplant for combined immunodeficiency, so the T cells may come from the graft donor.

V and J are TRBV6-5 and TRBJ1-2, with a tentative D call TRBD1 (5 bases). CDR3 size: 17 residues. The germline V gene has CDR1 MNHEY and CDR2 SVGAGI. Trimming cost V 4 bases and J 1 base, with 19 bases left between them. CDR3 in DNA: TGTGCCAGCAGTTTAGATGGCAGGGTTTGGGATAACTATGGCTACACCTTC. Translated: CASSLDGRVWDNYGYTF.

The chain is built from TRBV14 and TRBJ2-2, with 7 bases matching TRBD2. This CDR3 region has 16 residues. Germline CDR1 and CDR2: SGHDN and FVKESK. Losses at the gene ends were 4 bases for V and 2 bases for J; bases not matched to a gene: 7. The DNA for the CDR3 is TGTGCCAGCAGCCTCCGGGACTACTATAACACCGGGGAGCTGTTTTTT. Translated: CASSLRDYYNTGELFF.

V is TRBV11-2 and J is TRBJ1-5; D remains ambiguous. The CDR3 covers 18 residues. Trimming pared 5 bases from V and 2 bases from J, leaving 22 bases between. The germline CDR1 and CDR2 sequences are SGHAT and FQNNGV. The CDR3 spells CASSPLPKRKLGNQPQHF. The CDR3 coding sequence is TGTGCCAGCAGCCCACTACCTAAAAGAAAGTTGGGCAATCAGCCCCAGCATTTT.

This clonotype has ten or more counts. V and J are TRBV12-5 and TRBJ1-1; D is unresolved. Germline values: CDR1 LGHNT, CDR2 FRNRAP. CDR3 length: 14 amino acids. The germline V and J ends were trimmed by 5 bases and 0 bases, with 10 bases remaining between them. The CDR3 is CASGPRHLNTEAFF. CDR3 sequence (DNA): TGTGCTAGTGGTCCCCGACACTTGAACACTGAAGCTTTCTTT.

This clonotype was observed a few times. The V call is TRBV29-1, the J call TRBJ2-7; a weak D match, TRBD1 (7 bases). Between the trimmed V and J ends, which lost 7 bases and 5 bases, there was a span of 18 bases. CDR3 length: 13 amino acids. Germline V gene sequence: CDR1 SQVTM, CDR2 ANQGSEA. CDR3 nucleotide sequence: TGCAGCGCCTGGACCCAGGGGGGAAACGAGCAGTACTTC. Residues: CSAWTQGGNEQYF.

The chain uses TRBV6-1 and TRBJ2-3; no definite D call. The CDR3 contains 15 residues. Trimming took 2 bases from V and 0 from J, leaving 9 bases between them. The germline gives CDR1 MNHNS, CDR2 SASEGT. CDR3 in DNA: TGTGCCAGCAGTGAACCAGCAGTTAGCACAGATACGCAGTATTTT. Translation gives CASSEPAVSTDTQYF.

The CDR3: CASSYGFSVLQAVQETQYF. The CDR3, as DNA: TGTGCCAGCAGTTACGGGTTTAGCGTCTTGCAGGCCGTACAAGAGACCCAGTACTTC. The rearrangement uses TRBV6-5 and TRBJ2-5; a weak D match, TRBD2 (5 bases). V shed 2 bases and J shed 2 bases, with 24 bases lying between them. CDR3 length: 19 residues. Germline CDR1 MNHEY, CDR2 SVGAGI.

At least ten counts were recorded for this clonotype. The V call is TRBV20-1, the J call TRBJ2-7; 11 bases fit TRBD2. Germline assignment: CDR1 DFQATT and CDR2 SNEGSKA (reference sequence). There are 13 residues in the CDR3. Trimming at V came to 5 bases and at J to 2 bases, leaving 2 bases not matched to a gene. CDR3 nucleotide sequence: TGCAGTGCTGAGGGACTAGCGGCCTACGAGCAGTACTTC. Translation gives CSAEGLAAYEQYF.

This clonotype came up many times. The CDR3 region is CASSLVPLGVSQPQHF. CDR3 in DNA: TGTGCCAGCAGCTTGGTTCCTTTGGGGGTCTCTCAGCCCCAGCATTTT. This chain connects TRBV5-5 to TRBJ1-5; D may be TRBD1 (5 bases). Per germline, CDR1 SGHKS and CDR2 YYEKEE (reference sequence). The CDR3 length is 16 residues. Trimming took 0 bases from V and 6 from J, leaving 16 bases between them.

This clonotype was seen a handful of times. This sequence joins TRBV10-3 and TRBJ2-7; TRBD1 agrees at 10 bases. The CDR3 covers 18 residues. Germline CDR1 reads ENHRY; CDR2 reads SYGVKD. V lost 5 bases to trimming and J lost 1 base; unmatched junction nucleotides: 14. The CDR3 region has the DNA TGTGCCATCAGTCAGACAGGGGGCGGGTTAGGCCCTTCCTACGAGCAGTACTTC. Encoded protein: CAISQTGGGLGPSYEQYF.

The V call is TRBV10-3, the J call TRBJ2-5, with TRBD2 as a possible D gene (6 bases). Germline V gives CDR1 ENHRY, CDR2 SYGVKD. This CDR3 is built from 14 residues. Trimming stripped 2 bases from V and 2 bases from J, with 9 bases between. The CDR3 loop reads CAISEGGRQETQYF. The CDR3 DNA follows: TGTGCCATCAGTGAGGGAGGGCGGCAAGAGACCCAGTACTTC.

The genes are TRBV5-1 and TRBJ1-4; possible D gene TRBD1, 5 bases. V was cut by 4 bases and J by 2 bases, with 15 bases left in between. The CDR3 has 16 residues. CDR1 and CDR2 (germline): SGHRS, YFSETQ. CDR3 nucleotide sequence: TGCGCCAGCAGCAGGGGCAGCCAGGCGACTAATGAAAAACTGTTTTTT. It encodes CASSRGSQATNEKLFF.

This clonotype was seen a few times. The J gene is TRBJ1-2, the V gene TRBV20-1; TRBD1 aligns across 7 bases. The CDR3 sequence is 13 residues long. Unmatched junction bases numbered 5, after V lost 5 bases and J lost 2 bases. The germline CDR1 and CDR2 sequences are DFQATT and SNEGSKA (reference sequence). The CDR3 DNA reads TGCAGTGCTTCCCGGACAGGAAACTATGGCTACACCTTC. Amino acids: CSASRTGNYGYTF.

The V call is TRBV4-3, the J call TRBJ2-4; D remains unclear. This CDR3 region has 13 residues. In germline, CDR1 is LGHNA, CDR2 YSLEER. Trimming removed 0 bases at V and 5 bases at J, with 5 bases between. For the CDR3, the DNA is TGCGCCAGCAGCCAAGATAGGGAAAACATTCAGTACTTC. It yields the protein CASSQDRENIQYF.

J is TRBJ2-1 and V is TRBV18, with 7 bases fitting TRBD1. The CDR3 totals 16 residues. The V gene end was trimmed by 6 bases and the J gene end by 2 bases; junction bases not matched to a gene: 10. CDR1 and CDR2 from the germline V gene are KGHSH and LQKENI. The CDR3 here is CASSFPRDSTYNEQFF. CDR3 DNA sequence: TGTGCCAGCTCTTTTCCCCGGGACAGCACCTACAATGAGCAGTTCTTC.

In its sample, this clonotype was seen many times. The rearrangement joins TRBV10-3 to TRBJ1-3; D gene uncertain. V was pared by 6 bases and J by 0 bases, with 12 bases between. The CDR3 has 15 amino acids. In germline, CDR1 is ENHRY, CDR2 SYGVKD. In DNA, the CDR3 is TGTGCCATCAGACCTACAGTCTTCTCTGGAAACACCATATATTTT. Protein: CAIRPTVFSGNTIYF.

This clonotype was observed a handful of times. The chain is built from TRBV5-1 and TRBJ2-4; D ambiguous. Germline CDR1 and CDR2: SGHRS and YFSETQ. The V and J ends lost 5 bases and 9 bases respectively, with 12 bases between them. There are 12 residues in the CDR3. CDR3 bases: TGCGCCAGCAGGGGCGGCCGTGGCATTCAGTACTTC. This codes for CASRGGRGIQYF.

A few counts support this clonotype. CDR3 bases: TGTGCCAGCAGTGCTAGATCCGGGGAACATACGCAGTATTTT. Its protein product is CASSARSGEHTQYF. The rearrangement joins TRBV25-1 to TRBJ2-3, with D perhaps matching TRBD2 (5 bases). Germline CDR1 MGHDK, CDR2 SYGVNS. Trimming removed 4 bases at V and 7 bases at J, with 15 bases between. The CDR3 consists of 14 residues.

The J gene is TRBJ1-2, the V gene TRBV7-9, with D tentatively TRBD1 (6 bases). Trimming took off 5 bases at V and 4 bases at J, with 14 bases between the two ends. Germline-derived CDR1 and CDR2 are SEHNR and FQNEAQ (reference sequence). The CDR3 length is 14 residues. The CDR3 spells CASSGLGQTYGYTF. The DNA of the CDR3 is TGTGCCAGCAGCGGCCTCGGACAGACCTATGGCTACACCTTC. Complete variable domain (other parts from reference TRBV7-9 and TRBJ1-2): DTGVSQNPRHKITKRGQNVTFRCDPISEHNRLYWYRQTLGQGPEFLTYFQNEAQLEKSRLLSDRFSAERPKGSFSTLEIQRTEQGDSAMYLCASSGLGQTYGYTFGSGTRLTVV.

The table lists this clonotype with a few counts. DNA for the CDR3: TGCAGTGCTAGTTTGCAGCAGCCCTACGAGCAGTACTTC. Translating gives CSASLQQPYEQYF. The chain recombines TRBV20-1 with TRBJ2-7; D remains unclear. Germline CDR1 is DFQATT and CDR2 is SNEGSKA (reference sequence). Trimming removed 3 bases from V and 2 bases from J, with 11 bases in between. There are 13 residues in the CDR3.

There are a few counts of this clonotype. The chain has TRBV3-1 and TRBJ2-7; D possibly corresponds to TRBD2 (6 bases). The CDR3 is 16 residues long. Trimming took 4 bases from V and 0 from J, leaving 16 bases between them. From germline, CDR1 is LGHDT and CDR2 YNNKEL (reference sequence). The CDR3 spells CASSPRDSFLSYEQYF. CDR3 DNA: TGTGCCAGCAGCCCCCGGGACTCCTTCCTCTCCTACGAGCAGTACTTC.

The chain joins TRBV18 to TRBJ1-1, with 7 positions matching TRBD1. CDR1 is KGHSH and CDR2 is LQKENI in the germline V gene. The CDR3 loop spans 15 amino acids. The J segment lost 2 bases and the V segment lost 6 bases, leaving 9 bases of the junction unmatched. The CDR3 loop reads CASSDRQGSNTEAFF. The CDR3 nucleotides read TGTGCCAGCTCCGACAGACAGGGATCAAACACTGAAGCTTTCTTT.

This clonotype has just a few counts. The chain recombines TRBV24-1 with TRBJ2-5, with D perhaps matching TRBD1 (6 bases). The CDR3 is made up of 18 amino acids. The V end was cut by 0 bases, the J end by 5 bases, with 21 bases between. Germline values: CDR1 KGHDR, CDR2 SFDVKD. The CDR3 DNA sequence: TGTGCCACCAGTGATTTGACCCCATCCGGGACACTTAGGGAGACCCAGTACTTC. Its translation: CATSDLTPSGTLRETQYF.

There are a few counts of this clonotype. The chain carries TRBV12-3 or TRBV12-4 and TRBJ1-1, with D hard to call. Trimming shortened V by 3 bases and J by 7 bases, and 15 bases separated the two germline ends. CDR3 length equals 14 residues. CDR3 sequence reads: CASSLSMTGSEAFF. The CDR3 bases are TGTGCCAGCAGTTTGTCGATGACGGGGAGTGAAGCTTTCTTT.

This clonotype was found many times. The V call is TRBV5-5, the J call TRBJ1-2; no clear D gene. Germline V gives CDR1 SGHKS, CDR2 YYEKEE (reference sequence). Trimming shortened V by 4 bases and J by 5 bases, and 12 bases separated the two germline ends. The CDR3 extends over 13 amino acids. As DNA, the CDR3 is TGTGCCAGCAGCCCCCGACCATTTTATGGCTACACCTTC. This sequence encodes CASSPRPFYGYTF.

This clonotype was seen repeatedly, ten times or more. The chain employs TRBV20-1 and TRBJ1-1, with TRBD1 as a possible D gene (5 bases). The V gene lost 6 bases and the J gene lost 2 bases, with 13 bases spanning the gap. There are 13 residues in the CDR3. Germline CDR1 DFQATT, CDR2 SNEGSKA (reference sequence). The DNA of the CDR3 is TGCAGTGCCCCTAAGACAGTTAACACTGAAGCTTTCTTT. Translated: CSAPKTVNTEAFF.

The count of this clonotype is one. This may stem from a read error, because a much larger clone lies one nucleotide away. J is TRBJ2-2 and V is TRBV12-3 or TRBV12-4; D unresolved. V lost 3 bases and J lost 3, with 11 bases in between. CDR3 length: 15 amino acids. CDR3 coding DNA: TGTGCCAGCAGTTTGCCAGCCCAGGACACCGGGGAGCTGTTTTTT. Its protein product is CASSLPAQDTGELFF.

This clonotype was counted a few times. The CDR3: CASSQGLASNEQFF. The CDR3 DNA is TGTGCCAGCAGCCAAGGGCTAGCGAGCAATGAGCAGTTCTTC. The gene calls are TRBV3-1 and TRBJ2-1; perhaps TRBD2 as D (6 bases). The CDR3 consists of 14 residues. The V and J ends lost 1 base and 6 bases respectively, with 10 bases between them. The germline V gene encodes CDR1 LGHDT and CDR2 YNNKEL (reference sequence).

The chain recombines TRBV12-3 or TRBV12-4 with TRBJ2-3; weak D call: TRBD2 (6 bases). The CDR3 sequence is 14 residues long. Trimming removed 7 bases from V and 1 base from J, with 12 bases in between. CDR3 residues: CASNLGGGTDTQYF. The CDR3 DNA sequence: TGTGCCAGCAACTTGGGGGGAGGCACAGATACGCAGTATTTT.

In its sample, this clonotype was seen a few times. The rearrangement uses TRBV3-1 and TRBJ1-1; 7 nucleotides align to TRBD1. The CDR3 runs to 17 residues. Germline V CDR1 and CDR2: LGHDT, YNNKEL (reference sequence). Unmatched junction bases numbered 13, after V lost 6 bases and J lost 0 bases. For the CDR3, the DNA is TGTGCCAGCAGACTAACAGGGGCTTACGGGATGAACACTGAAGCTTTCTTT. Protein product: CASRLTGAYGMNTEAFF.